A selection of T cell receptor beta chains follows, all from one sample in a study of long-term antiretroviral therapy in people with HIV. The protocol was immunoSEQ multiplex PCR, while the TCRdb copy is restricted to in-frame clones and leaves out a portion. The sample consists of about 25,000 clones, approximately 73% of them appearing once. This specimen consisted of unsorted PBMCs, obtained 0.5 years after starting antiretroviral therapy. All receptors come from a woman aged 40-49 years with HIV. Each CDR3 is given with its conserved first and last residue. A D gene is named only where the DNA matches it firmly. Size is stated for part of the rows, as once, few or many counts, or as a class when the clone is expanded.

NA	TRBV19	TRBJ2-5	NA	TGTGCCAGTAGCACAACCTGGACAGATCAAGAGACCCAGTACTTC	CASSTTWTDQETQYF
NA	TRBV5-6	TRBJ1-4	NA	TGTGCCAGCTCCCCGTCCGAAGGCAAACTGTTTTTT	CASSPSEGKLFF
NA	TRBV6-5	TRBJ1-6	NA	TGTGCCAGCAGATTGGAAGGGCTGGCTTCACCCCTCCACTTT	CASRLEGLASPLHF
NA	TRBV7-9	TRBJ1-1	medium-sized	TGTGCCAGCAGCTCCAAGGGGGGACGGAACACTGAAGCTTTCTTT	CASSSKGGRNTEAFF
TRBD1	TRBV30	TRBJ1-1	NA	TGTGCCTGGAGTACCGGGACAGGGGGCTTAGAAGCTTTCTTT	CAWSTGTGGLEAFF
TRBD1	TRBV4-2	TRBJ2-2	NA	TGTGCCAGCAGCCAACGTATCGGGACAGATAACACCGGGGAGCTGTTTTTT	CASSQRIGTDNTGELFF
NA	TRBV6-1	TRBJ2-3	NA	TGTGCCAGCAGTGAAATTATTCAGGCAGATACGCAGTATTTT	CASSEIIQADTQYF
NA	TRBV15	TRBJ2-3	NA	TGTGCCACCAGCTCCCCTCCGCTAGGAGATACGCAGTATTTT	CATSSPPLGDTQYF
NA	TRBV30	TRBJ2-5	NA	TGTGCCTGGAGAAGGAACACGCGAGGAGAGACCCAGTACTTC	CAWRRNTRGETQYF
NA	TRBV7-7	TRBJ2-5	NA	TGTGCCAGCAGCTCCACCGGCTCGGCGTTACAAGAGACCCAGTACTTC	CASSSTGSALQETQYF
NA	TRBV11-3	TRBJ2-5	NA	TGTGCCAGCAGCCGGACGTTACAAGAGACCCAGTACTTC	CASSRTLQETQYF
NA	TRBV5-1	TRBJ1-4	NA	TGCGCCAGCAGCTTGTACGGGGCGGAGGAAAAACTGTTTTTT	CASSLYGAEEKLFF
NA	TRBV30	TRBJ2-2	NA	TGTGCCTGGAGTGTACCGAACACCGGGGAGCTGTTTTTT	CAWSVPNTGELFF
NA	TRBV15	TRBJ1-4	NA	TGTGCCACCAGCTATGACAGAAATGAAAAACTGTTTTTT	CATSYDRNEKLFF
NA	TRBV19	TRBJ2-7	once	TGTGCCAGTAGTTCGGCGGGGTTGGCCCCTGACGAGCAGTACTTC	CASSSAGLAPDEQYF
NA	TRBV28	TRBJ1-5	NA	TGTGCCAGCAGTGAGAGCTCCAATCAGCCCCAGCATTTT	CASSESSNQPQHF
TRBD1	TRBV2	TRBJ1-4	NA	TGTGCCAGCAGTGTACCCTTGACAGGGGAGAGCCTTGAAAAACTGTTTTTT	CASSVPLTGESLEKLFF
NA	TRBV30	TRBJ1-2	NA	TGTGCCTGGAGTGGGAAGGGCCAGGTATCAGGCGGCTACACCTTC	CAWSGKGQVSGGYTF
TRBD2	TRBV5-1	TRBJ2-5	NA	TGCGCCAGCAGCTTCAGTCTCGGGGGGGCCGAAGAGACCCAGTACTTC	CASSFSLGGAEETQYF
NA	TRBV15	TRBJ1-6	NA	TGTGCCACCAGCAAACATAGGAGGCAAGGGGTGAATAATTCACCCCTCCACTTT	CATSKHRRQGVNNSPLHF